These 12 T cell receptor beta chains were sequenced from one sample in a study of blood T cell repertoires in COVID-19 (dated by TCRdb to about 2020). The protocol used for the library was the immunoSEQ multiplex PCR assay. TCRdb took this table from immuneACCESS and kept in-frame rearrangements with V and J called. Such tables lack part of the clones; where checked against another copy, unresolved V genes explain under half of the gap, and the rest is unexplained. In this sample the table shows about 190,000 clones, under 80% of which occur a single time. The leading ten clones occupy 9.5% to 15% of the sample. Sequenced sample: peripheral blood. The receptors here all came from a woman in her forties or fifties with acute or convalescent COVID-19.

The chain links TRBV6-1 to TRBJ1-1; D unresolved. The germline V gene has CDR1 MNHNS and CDR2 SASEGT. V was clipped by 1 base and J by 4 bases, with 10 bases between them. This CDR3 has 14 residues. CDR3 DNA: TGTGCCAGCAGTGAAGGCCTCCGGGGCACTGAAGCTTTCTTT. Its translation is CASSEGLRGTEAFF.

The rearrangement uses TRBV2 and TRBJ1-2, with D possibly TRBD1 on 5 matching bases. With 4 bases removed from V and 1 base from J, the gap between germline ends came to 16 bases. Germline loops: CDR1 SNHLY, CDR2 FYNNEI. The CDR3 consists of 16 residues. DNA for the CDR3: TGTGCCAGCAGTGTCGCCCGACAGATCGATAACTATGGCTACACCTTC. Amino acids: CASSVARQIDNYGYTF.

This clone was detected once. The genes are TRBV28 and TRBJ2-1, with TRBD1 as a possible D gene (6 bases). Trimming left V 7 bases short and J 0 bases short, with 10 bases between. CDR3 length: 14 residues. Germline assignment: CDR1 MDHEN and CDR2 SYDVKM. This CDR3 is CASNRVNSYNEQFF. The CDR3 nucleotides are TGTGCCAGCAACAGGGTTAACTCCTACAATGAGCAGTTCTTC.

This sequence joins TRBV5-6 and TRBJ1-6; the match to TRBD1 covers 8 bases. V lost 0 bases and J lost 8; bases outside the gene matches: 7. CDR1 is SGHDT, CDR2 YYEEEE, per germline. This CDR3 has 16 amino acids. The CDR3, as DNA: TGTGCCAGCAGCTTGGAGCCAGGGGGCTCCTATTCACCCCTCCACTTT. This sequence encodes CASSLEPGGSYSPLHF.

CDR3 protein: CASSQGLAVGEQYF. In DNA form, the CDR3 reads TGTGCCAGCAGCCAAGGACTAGCGGTTGGCGAGCAGTACTTC. This chain links TRBV14 with TRBJ2-7; 9 bases map to TRBD2. The CDR3 is 14 amino acids. V gave up 1 base and J gave up 6 bases; unmatched junction bases: 4. The V gene's germline CDR1 is SGHDN and CDR2 FVKESK. The whole variable domain, remainder taken from reference TRBV14 and TRBJ2-7, is EAGVTQFPSHSVIEKGQTVTLRCDPISGHDNLYWYRRVMGKEIKFLLHFVKESKQDESGMPNNRFLAERTGGTYSTLKVQPAELEDSGVYFCASSQGLAVGEQYFGPGTRLTVT.

The table lists this clone with a few counts. The chain uses TRBV2 and TRBJ1-1; D not certain. The germline V and J ends were trimmed by 2 bases and 3 bases, with 7 bases remaining between them. The CDR3 extends over 13 amino acids. Germline V lookup: CDR1 SNHLY, CDR2 FYNNEI. The CDR3, as DNA: TGTGCCAGCAGTGAAAAGATAGACACTGAAGCTTTCTTT. This encodes CASSEKIDTEAFF.

The chain combines TRBV6-5 with TRBJ2-7, with 7 nucleotides matching TRBD1. Trimming at V came to 5 bases and at J to 0 bases, leaving 7 bases not matched to a gene. The CDR3 sequence is 15 residues long. Germline CDR1 MNHEY, CDR2 SVGAGI. The CDR3 region is CASSLSGQHSYEQYF. DNA of the CDR3: TGTGCCAGCAGTCTCTCGGGACAGCACTCCTACGAGCAGTACTTC.

The chain is built from TRBV6-2 or TRBV6-3 and TRBJ2-1, with D perhaps TRBD2 (6 bases). Looked up from germline, CDR1 is MNHEY and CDR2 is SVGEGT. This CDR3 comprises 14 residues. The V gene lost 6 bases and the J gene lost 4 bases, with 13 bases spanning the gap. The CDR3 loop is CASSRGLPYNEQFF. DNA of the CDR3: TGTGCCAGCAGCCGGGGACTCCCTTACAATGAGCAGTTCTTC.

The rearrangement uses TRBV6-2 or TRBV6-3 and TRBJ1-5; the D gene is possibly TRBD1 (5 bases). The germline CDR1 and CDR2 sequences are MNHEY and SVGEGT. CDR3 size: 14 residues. Trimming removed 0 bases at V and 4 bases at J, with 7 bases between. CDR3 in DNA: TGTGCCAGCAGTTACTCTTACAGGAATCAGCCCCAGCATTTT. Translated: CASSYSYRNQPQHF.

CDR3 coding DNA: TGTGCTAGTGGTCCCCTGCGGCGGGGTCTGGGCGGGGAGCTGTTTTTT. Its translation: CASGPLRRGLGGELFF. The V and J genes are TRBV12-5 and TRBJ2-2; maybe TRBD2 (6 bases). The CDR3 extends over 16 amino acids. From germline, CDR1 is LGHNT and CDR2 FRNRAP. Trimming removed 5 bases from V and 7 bases from J, with 20 bases in between.

This chain links TRBV20-1 with TRBJ1-2; the D gene is possibly TRBD1 (5 bases). With 3 bases removed from V and 8 bases from J, the gap between germline ends came to 16 bases. CDR1 and CDR2 (germline): DFQATT, SNEGSKA (reference sequence). The CDR3 is 13 amino acids. DNA of the CDR3: TGCAGTGCTAGTGATTTCAGGGAGGGAGGCTACACCTTC. Encoded protein: CSASDFREGGYTF.

This clone was observed a handful of times. V gene TRBV2 combines with J gene TRBJ2-1; D remains ambiguous. The V end lost 8 bases, the J end lost 0 bases, and 11 bases lay between the germline ends. CDR3 length equals 14 residues. Germline V lookup: CDR1 SNHLY, CDR2 FYNNEI. DNA of the CDR3: TGTGCCAGCCGCCACGGAGTCTCCTACAATGAGCAGTTCTTC. This encodes CASRHGVSYNEQFF.